This T cell receptor (beta chain) was captured by sequencing in a study of read filtering for tumor transcriptome and immune sequencing. Turning to the study itself: Mean patient age was 65.9 years, range 47 to 80; 17 male, roughly 14 female.

This clonotype was counted ten times or more. The CDR3 spans 15 residues. Unmatched junction bases numbered 7, after V lost 4 bases and J lost 5 bases. CDR1 is SGHTA and CDR2 is FQGNSA in the germline V gene. This library used around 400 ng RNA and molecular barcoded adaptors spanning alpha/delta and beta/gamma chains. TCRdb re-analysed the reads in MiXCR, keeping a single row per CDR3 protein. The repertoire holds 40,000 to 55,000 distinct CDR3 sequences, approximately 18% seen once, with 15% in the top ten. Every patient had bone marrow sampled while the disease was active. Sequenced sample: a population of CD138-negative cells sorted from bone marrow. The sequence derives from a donor aged 40 or older with multiple myeloma. The chain couples TRBV7-2 to TRBJ2-3, with 9 bases aligning to TRBD2. The CDR3 region has the DNA TGTGCCAGCAGCTCAGCGGGAGGAGGGTTAGATACGCAGTATTTT. It is translated as CASSSAGGGLDTQYF. Full variable domain (rest looked up from reference TRBV7-2 and TRBJ2-3): GAGVSQSPSNKVTEKGKDVELRCDPISGHTALYWYRQSLGQGLEFLIYFQGNSAPDKSGLPSDRFSAERTGGSVSTLTIQRTQQEDSAVYLCASSSAGGGLDTQYFGPGTRLTVL.